This is a list of T cell receptor beta chains from one sample in a study of tumor T cells in aggressive B-cell lymphoma. Assay: immunoSEQ multiplex PCR; the TCRdb copy retains only in-frame clones and omits some. Here the sample spans about 2,500 clones, over 65% being singletons. Material: tumor tissue. The receptor source for this set is an adult with diffuse large B cell lymphoma. Both conserved end residues are part of each CDR3. D genes are given only for firm matches. Only some rows state a clone size, as once, few, many or a class for expanded clones.

v_call	j_call	clone_size	d_call	cdr3_aa	cdr3_nt
TRBV23-1	TRBJ2-1	.	TRBD1	CASSGAGGVPYNEQFF	TGCGCCAGCAGTGGGGCAGGGGGAGTCCCCTACAATGAGCAGTTCTTC
TRBV6-1	TRBJ1-1	.	.	CASRKTRNTEAFF	TGTGCCAGCAGAAAAACAAGGAACACTGAAGCTTTCTTT
TRBV25-1	TRBJ1-4	.	.	CASSESRRSTNEKLFF	TGTGCCAGCAGTGAATCCCGTCGGTCAACTAATGAAAAACTGTTTTTT
TRBV18	TRBJ2-5	few	.	CASSPARIGRETQYF	TGTGCCAGCTCACCAGCAAGAATCGGGAGAGAGACCCAGTACTTC
TRBV7-9	TRBJ1-4	.	TRBD1	CASSWDRGLLNEKLFF	TGTGCCAGCAGCTGGGACAGGGGGCTCTTAAATGAAAAACTGTTTTTT
TRBV5-1	TRBJ2-7	.	.	CASSIQGLSVYEQYF	TGCGCCAGCAGCATCCAGGGTTTAAGTGTCTACGAGCAGTACTTC
TRBV7-2	TRBJ2-2	.	.	CASSPRLSTGELFF	TGTGCCAGCAGCCCGCGACTGAGCACCGGGGAGCTGTTTTTT
TRBV27	TRBJ2-4	.	.	CASRRDGVAKNIQYF	TGTGCCAGCAGGCGGGACGGCGTAGCCAAAAACATTCAGTACTTC
TRBV6-6	TRBJ2-7	few	TRBD1	CASSYSGDRYEQYF	TGTGCCAGCAGTTACTCAGGGGACAGATACGAGCAGTACTTC
TRBV14	TRBJ2-1	.	.	CASSRLRGFEQFF	TGTGCCAGCAGCCGCCTACGGGGATTCGAGCAGTTCTTC
TRBV19	TRBJ2-7	.	TRBD2	CASSIGLAGYEQYF	TGTGCCAGTAGTATAGGACTAGCGGGCTACGAGCAGTACTTC
TRBV10-2	TRBJ2-2	.	.	CASSEPSRGLDGELFF	TGCGCCAGCAGTGAGCCCTCGCGCGGTCTCGACGGGGAGCTGTTTTTT
TRBV6-1	TRBJ2-7	once	.	CPSLASYEQYF	TGTCCCTCCTTAGCCTCCTACGAGCAGTACTTC
TRBV11-2	TRBJ2-5	.	.	CASSPFREETQYF	TGTGCCAGCAGCCCCTTTCGGGAGGAGACCCAGTACTTC
TRBV28	TRBJ1-4	.	.	CASSFLNSNEKLFF	TGTGCCAGCAGTTTTTTAAACAGCAATGAAAAACTGTTTTTT
TRBV5-1	TRBJ1-4	few	TRBD1	CASSRWTGSNEKLFF	TGCGCCAGCAGCAGATGGACAGGGAGTAATGAAAAACTGTTTTTT
TRBV5-4	TRBJ2-5	once	TRBD2	CASSLTSGSTQTQYF	TGTGCCAGCAGCCTTACTAGCGGGAGCACGCAGACCCAGTACTTC
TRBV6-6	TRBJ1-5	.	.	CASSYWGPLQPQHF	TGTGCCAGCAGTTACTGGGGGCCCCTACAGCCCCAGCATTTT
TRBV7-3	TRBJ1-5	.	.	CASSSAGVSNQPQHF	TGTGCCAGCAGCTCCGCCGGAGTTAGCAATCAGCCCCAGCATTTT
TRBV11-2	TRBJ2-1	.	TRBD1	CASSPRGQGHNEQFF	TGTGCCAGCAGCCCGAGGGGACAGGGGCACAATGAGCAGTTCTTC
TRBV14	TRBJ2-5	few	.	CASSPFGGETQYF	TGTGCCAGCAGCCCCTTCGGAGGGGAGACCCAGTACTTC
TRBV2	TRBJ1-5	.	.	CASSESRAGQPQHF	TGTGCCAGCAGTGAATCCAGGGCCGGCCAGCCCCAGCATTTT
TRBV19	TRBJ1-1	.	.	CASSLGGGTEAFF	TGTGCCAGTAGCCTCGGGGGGGGCACTGAAGCTTTCTTT
TRBV7-2	TRBJ2-5	.	TRBD2	CASSSRLAGGPEETQYF	TGTGCCAGCAGCTCCCGACTAGCGGGAGGACCAGAAGAGACCCAGTACTTC
TRBV2	TRBJ1-1	.	.	CASRGTRMVSDTEAFF	TGTGCCAGCAGGGGGACACGCATGGTATCGGACACTGAAGCTTTCTTT
TRBV30	TRBJ1-4	.	TRBD1	CAWRRGLVNEKLFF	TGTGCCTGGAGAAGGGGGCTGGTTAATGAAAAACTGTTTTTT
TRBV7-9	TRBJ1-4	.	TRBD1	CASSFQGTGVETNEKLFF	TGTGCCAGCAGCTTTCAAGGGACAGGGGTGGAAACTAATGAAAAACTGTTTTTT
TRBV2	TRBJ2-7	.	.	CASSGRPYEQYF	TGTGCCAGCAGTGGGCGGCCCTACGAGCAGTACTTC
TRBV27	TRBJ1-1	.	TRBD1	CASRTGSGSEAFF	TGTGCCAGCAGGACAGGGTCTGGTTCTGAAGCTTTCTTT
TRBV6-5	TRBJ2-1	.	TRBD2	CASRSLAGAYNEQFF	TGTGCCAGCAGGTCTCTAGCGGGAGCCTACAATGAGCAGTTCTTC
TRBV10-3	TRBJ2-1	.	.	CAIRTPPNEQFF	TGTGCCATCAGGACTCCCCCCAATGAGCAGTTCTTC
TRBV9	TRBJ2-7	.	.	CASSVDGRTPYEQYF	TGTGCCAGCAGCGTAGACGGGAGAACGCCCTACGAGCAGTACTTC
TRBV2	TRBJ2-7	once	.	CASSEGRVSYEQYF	TGTGCCAGCAGTGAAGGCCGAGTCTCCTACGAGCAGTACTTC
TRBV9	TRBJ2-1	.	TRBD2	CASSVAYRTSGEGVEQFF	TGTGCCAGCAGCGTAGCTTACCGGACTAGCGGAGAGGGGGTTGAGCAGTTCTTC
TRBV25-1	TRBJ2-1	.	TRBD2	CASSDSPTSESYYNEQFF	TGTGCCAGCAGCGACTCTCCAACTAGCGAGAGCTACTACAATGAGCAGTTCTTC
TRBV7-9	TRBJ2-1	.	.	CASSLVLEGKQFF	TGTGCCAGCAGCTTAGTACTAGAAGGAAAGCAGTTCTTC
TRBV29-1	TRBJ2-3	.	.	CNVEDPGRSDTQYF	TGCAACGTTGAAGATCCAGGGAGGTCCGATACGCAGTATTTT
TRBV18	TRBJ2-2	once	.	CASSPVGAVNTGELFF	TGTGCCAGCTCGCCGGTGGGGGCGGTGAACACCGGGGAGCTGTTTTTT
TRBV9	TRBJ2-7	.	.	CASSPGQEGEQYF	TGTGCCAGCAGCCCTGGACAGGAGGGCGAGCAGTACTTC
TRBV5-5	TRBJ2-7	.	.	CASSLSAYEQYF	TGTGCCAGCAGCTTGAGCGCCTACGAGCAGTACTTC
TRBV19	TRBJ2-5	once	TRBD2	CASELRAGQETQYF	TGTGCCAGCGAGCTAAGAGCGGGACAAGAGACCCAGTACTTC
TRBV5-1	TRBJ1-6	.	TRBD1	CASSIWTGGNSPLHF	TGCGCCAGCAGCATATGGACAGGGGGTAATTCACCCCTCCACTTT
TRBV5-1	TRBJ1-3	.	TRBD1	CASSDGTGGTGNTIYF	TGCGCCAGCAGCGATGGGACAGGGGGAACTGGAAACACCATATATTTT
TRBV6-1	TRBJ1-2	.	.	CASREGRNYGYTF	TGTGCCAGCAGAGAAGGGAGAAACTATGGCTACACCTTC
TRBV2	TRBJ2-1	once	TRBD2	CARAGLAGGGSYNEQFF	TGTGCCAGAGCGGGACTAGCGGGAGGTGGCTCCTACAATGAGCAGTTCTTC
TRBV28	TRBJ2-7	.	.	CASSSGLPPYEQYF	TGTGCCAGCAGTTCTGGACTACCTCCCTACGAGCAGTACTTC
TRBV7-2	TRBJ1-1	.	.	CASSLEGGGTEAFF	TGTGCCAGCAGCTTAGAAGGGGGTGGCACTGAAGCTTTCTTT
TRBV28	TRBJ2-1	.	TRBD1	CASTIDRGHYNEQFF	TGTGCCAGCACCATTGACAGGGGGCACTACAATGAGCAGTTCTTC
TRBV9	TRBJ1-5	.	TRBD1	CASSHGQVPQPQHF	TGTGCCAGCAGTCACGGACAGGTTCCTCAGCCCCAGCATTTT
TRBV30	TRBJ2-2	.	TRBD2	CASTSGMVSGELFF	TGTGCCTCCACTAGCGGGATGGTTTCCGGGGAGCTGTTTTTT
TRBV19	TRBJ2-4	.	.	CASSIRGGGNIQYF	TGTGCCAGTAGTATCAGAGGCGGCGGAAACATTCAGTACTTC